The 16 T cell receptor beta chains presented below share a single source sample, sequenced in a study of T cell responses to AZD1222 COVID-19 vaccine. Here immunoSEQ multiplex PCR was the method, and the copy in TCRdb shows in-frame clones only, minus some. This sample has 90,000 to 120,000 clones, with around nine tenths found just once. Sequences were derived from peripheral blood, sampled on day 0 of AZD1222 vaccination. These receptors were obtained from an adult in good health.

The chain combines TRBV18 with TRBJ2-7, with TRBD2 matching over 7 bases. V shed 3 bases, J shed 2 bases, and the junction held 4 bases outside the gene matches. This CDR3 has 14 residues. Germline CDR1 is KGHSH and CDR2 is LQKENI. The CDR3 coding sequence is TGTGCCAGCTCACCCCGGGACTATCCCTACGAGCAGTACTTC. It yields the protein CASSPRDYPYEQYF.

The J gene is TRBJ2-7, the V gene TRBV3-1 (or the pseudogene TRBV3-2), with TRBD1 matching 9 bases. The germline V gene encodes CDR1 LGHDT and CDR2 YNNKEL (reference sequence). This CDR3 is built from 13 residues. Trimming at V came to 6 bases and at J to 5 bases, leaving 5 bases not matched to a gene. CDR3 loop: CASRSTGGNEQYF. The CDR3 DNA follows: TGTGCCAGCAGGTCGACAGGGGGGAACGAGCAGTACTTC.

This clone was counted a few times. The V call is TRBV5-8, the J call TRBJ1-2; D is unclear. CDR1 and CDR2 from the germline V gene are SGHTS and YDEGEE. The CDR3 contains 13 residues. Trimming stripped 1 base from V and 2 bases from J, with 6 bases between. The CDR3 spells CASSLLNNYGYTF. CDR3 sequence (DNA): TGTGCCAGCAGCTTGTTAAACAACTATGGCTACACCTTC.

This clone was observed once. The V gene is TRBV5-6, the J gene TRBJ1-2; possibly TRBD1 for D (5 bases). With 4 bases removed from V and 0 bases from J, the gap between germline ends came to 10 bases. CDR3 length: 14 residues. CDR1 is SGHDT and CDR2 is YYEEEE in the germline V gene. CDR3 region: CASSPSGPNYGYTF. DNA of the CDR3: TGTGCCAGCAGCCCTTCGGGACCTAACTATGGCTACACCTTC.

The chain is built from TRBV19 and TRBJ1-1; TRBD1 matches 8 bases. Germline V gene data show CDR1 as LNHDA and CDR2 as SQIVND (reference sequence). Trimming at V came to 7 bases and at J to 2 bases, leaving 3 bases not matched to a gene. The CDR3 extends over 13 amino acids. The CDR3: CASKTGVNTEAFF. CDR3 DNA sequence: TGTGCCAGTAAGACAGGGGTTAACACTGAAGCTTTCTTT.

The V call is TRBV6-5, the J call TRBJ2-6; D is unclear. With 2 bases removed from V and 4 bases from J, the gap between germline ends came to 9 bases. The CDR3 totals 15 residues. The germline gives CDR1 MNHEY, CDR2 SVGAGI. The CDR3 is CASSYMEGGANVLTF. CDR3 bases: TGTGCCAGCAGTTACATGGAAGGGGGGGCCAACGTCCTGACTTTC.

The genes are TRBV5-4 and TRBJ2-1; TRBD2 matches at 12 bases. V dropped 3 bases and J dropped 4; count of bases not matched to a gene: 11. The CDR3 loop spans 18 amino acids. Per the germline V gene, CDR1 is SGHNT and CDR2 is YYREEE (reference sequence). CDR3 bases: TGTGCCAGCAGCTCCGGCCCCCTAGCGGGGGGGCGGTACAATGAGCAGTTCTTC. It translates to CASSSGPLAGGRYNEQFF.

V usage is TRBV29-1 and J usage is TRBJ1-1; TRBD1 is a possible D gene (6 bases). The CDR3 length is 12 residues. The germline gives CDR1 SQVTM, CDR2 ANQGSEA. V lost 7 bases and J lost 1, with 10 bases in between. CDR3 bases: TGCAGCGCCGGGACACAGAACACTGAAGCTTTCTTT. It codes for CSAGTQNTEAFF.

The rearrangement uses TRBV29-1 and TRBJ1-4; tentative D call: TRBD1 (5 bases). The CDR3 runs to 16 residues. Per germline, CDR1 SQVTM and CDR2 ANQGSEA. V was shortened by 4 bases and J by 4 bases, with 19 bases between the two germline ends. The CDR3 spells CSVAEGRAFGNEKLFF. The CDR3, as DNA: TGCAGCGTTGCCGAGGGCAGGGCTTTCGGTAATGAAAAACTGTTTTTT. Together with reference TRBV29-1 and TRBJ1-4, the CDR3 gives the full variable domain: SAVISQKPSRDICQRGTSLTIQCQVDSQVTMMFWYRQQPGQSLTLIATANQGSEATYESGFVIDKFPISRPNLTFSTLTVSNMSPEDSSIYLCSVAEGRAFGNEKLFFGSGTQLSVL.

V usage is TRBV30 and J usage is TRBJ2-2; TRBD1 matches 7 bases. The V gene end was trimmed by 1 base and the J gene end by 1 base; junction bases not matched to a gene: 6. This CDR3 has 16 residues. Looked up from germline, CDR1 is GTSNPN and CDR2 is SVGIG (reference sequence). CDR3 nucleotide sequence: TGTGCCTGGAGTGGGGACAGCGTATTGAACACCGGGGAGCTGTTTTTT. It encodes CAWSGDSVLNTGELFF.

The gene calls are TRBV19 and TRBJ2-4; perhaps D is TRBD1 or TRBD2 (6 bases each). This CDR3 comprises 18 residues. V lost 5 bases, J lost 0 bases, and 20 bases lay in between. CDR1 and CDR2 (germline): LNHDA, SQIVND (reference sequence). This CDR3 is CASSPILTGGVAKNIQYF. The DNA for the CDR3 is TGTGCCAGTAGTCCAATCTTGACAGGCGGGGTAGCCAAAAACATTCAGTACTTC.

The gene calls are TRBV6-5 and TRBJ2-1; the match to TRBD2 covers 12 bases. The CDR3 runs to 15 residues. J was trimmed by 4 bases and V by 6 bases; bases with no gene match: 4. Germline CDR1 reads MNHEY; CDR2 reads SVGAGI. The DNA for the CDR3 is TGTGCCAGCAGCCTAGCGGGGGGGAGATACAATGAGCAGTTCTTC. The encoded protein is CASSLAGGRYNEQFF.

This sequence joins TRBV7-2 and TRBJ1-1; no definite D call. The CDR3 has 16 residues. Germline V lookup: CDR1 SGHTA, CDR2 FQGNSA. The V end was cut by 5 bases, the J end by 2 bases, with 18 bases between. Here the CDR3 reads CASSLNSLGANTEAFF. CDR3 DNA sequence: TGTGCCAGCAGCCTGAATAGCCTGGGAGCTAACACTGAAGCTTTCTTT.

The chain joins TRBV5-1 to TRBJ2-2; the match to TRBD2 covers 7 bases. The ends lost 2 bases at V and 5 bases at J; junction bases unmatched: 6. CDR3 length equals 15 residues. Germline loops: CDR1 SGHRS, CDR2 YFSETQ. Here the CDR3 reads CASSFSFGGTGELFF. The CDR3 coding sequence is TGCGCCAGCAGCTTCTCTTTCGGGGGGACCGGGGAGCTGTTTTTT.

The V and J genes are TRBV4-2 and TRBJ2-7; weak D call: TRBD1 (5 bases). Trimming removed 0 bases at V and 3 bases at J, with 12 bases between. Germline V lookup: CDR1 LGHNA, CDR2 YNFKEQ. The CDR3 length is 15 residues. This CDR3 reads CASSQDVGRGYEQYF. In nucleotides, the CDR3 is TGTGCCAGCAGCCAAGATGTGGGAAGGGGCTACGAGCAGTACTTC.

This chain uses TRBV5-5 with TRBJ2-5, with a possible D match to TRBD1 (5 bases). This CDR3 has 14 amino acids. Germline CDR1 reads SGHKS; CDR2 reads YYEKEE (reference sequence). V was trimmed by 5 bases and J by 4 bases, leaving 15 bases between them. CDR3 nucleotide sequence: TGTGCCAGCAGTTCCTCAGGGTCCAGAGAGACCCAGTACTTC. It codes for CASSSSGSRETQYF.